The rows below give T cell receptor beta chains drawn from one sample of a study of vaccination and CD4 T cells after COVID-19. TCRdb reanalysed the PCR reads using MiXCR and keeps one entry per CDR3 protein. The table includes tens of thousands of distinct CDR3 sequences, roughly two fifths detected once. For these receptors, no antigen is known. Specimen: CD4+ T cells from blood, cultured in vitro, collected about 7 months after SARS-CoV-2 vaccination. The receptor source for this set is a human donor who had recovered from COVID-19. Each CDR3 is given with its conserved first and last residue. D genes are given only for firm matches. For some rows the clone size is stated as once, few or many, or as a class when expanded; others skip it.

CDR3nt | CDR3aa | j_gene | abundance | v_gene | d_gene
TGTGCCAGCAGCTCCGGGGAGCGTCACAATGAGCAGTTCTTC | CASSSGERHNEQFF | TRBJ2-1 | . | TRBV7-3 | .
TGTACCAGCAGCAAAGATTCAGGGGCTGTGACTCAGCCCCAGCATTTT | CTSSKDSGAVTQPQHF | TRBJ1-5 | . | TRBV21-1 | .
TGTGCCAGCAGTCCAATCTACACTGAAGCTTTCTTT | CASSPIYTEAFF | TRBJ1-1 | . | TRBV12-3/TRBV12-4 | .
TGTGCCAGCAGGGACGGGACAGGGCTCGGCTATGGCTACACCTTC | CASRDGTGLGYGYTF | TRBJ1-2 | . | TRBV6-1 | TRBD1
TGTGCCAGCAGCCCGGGACTACCCGTGGATACGCAGTATTTT | CASSPGLPVDTQYF | TRBJ2-3 | few | TRBV7-9 | TRBD2
TGTGCCAGTAGCCACGGGACTAGCGCGTACCAAGAGACCCAGTACTTC | CASSHGTSAYQETQYF | TRBJ2-5 | . | TRBV11-3 | TRBD2
TGTGCCAGTAGTACAACCGCCGGGACAGACGGTGGCTACACCTTC | CASSTTAGTDGGYTF | TRBJ1-2 | few | TRBV19 | TRBD1
TGTGCCACCAGCAGAGGACAGTTAAAAGAGACCCAGTACTTC | CATSRGQLKETQYF | TRBJ2-5 | . | TRBV15 | .
TGCAGTGCTAGAGTACCACTAGCGGGGGGGTCTCTGGGGTACGAGCAGTACTTC | CSARVPLAGGSLGYEQYF | TRBJ2-7 | few | TRBV20-1 | TRBD2
TGTGCCACCAGCAACCAGAGGGGGGACGAGCAGTACTTC | CATSNQRGDEQYF | TRBJ2-7 | . | TRBV15 | .
TGTGCCAGCAGCTTAGCGGGGGGGCGGAACGAGCAGTACTTC | CASSLAGGRNEQYF | TRBJ2-7 | . | TRBV7-9 | .
TGTGCCAGCAGCTCAATACAGGGGGCGCGGACTGAAGCTTTCTTT | CASSSIQGARTEAFF | TRBJ1-1 | few | TRBV7-9 | TRBD1
TGTGCCAGCAGCTTAGGACAGGGAGGATGGGAGCAGTACTTC | CASSLGQGGWEQYF | TRBJ2-7 | few | TRBV7-2 | .
TGTGCCAGCAGCTTGGGACTTCCCGGCACAGATACGCAGTATTTT | CASSLGLPGTDTQYF | TRBJ2-3 | few | TRBV7-9 | .
TGCGCCAGCAGCCAGGGGACAGGTTTTGTGGACAATGAGCAGTTCTTC | CASSQGTGFVDNEQFF | TRBJ2-1 | . | TRBV4-1 | TRBD1
TGTGCCAGCAGCCTCTCCGGGACAGCGACCTACGGGCAGTACTTC | CASSLSGTATYGQYF | TRBJ2-7 | . | TRBV7-3 | TRBD1
TGCAGTGCTCCCAGGACTTATGATACGCAGTATTTT | CSAPRTYDTQYF | TRBJ2-3 | few | TRBV20-1 | .
TGTGCCAGCAGCCAGGGCAGGGTTCAGCCCCAGCATTTT | CASSQGRVQPQHF | TRBJ1-5 | few | TRBV4-2 | .
TGCAGCGTCCGAACAGCGGGACTTATGGATACGCAGTATTTT | CSVRTAGLMDTQYF | TRBJ2-3 | . | TRBV29-1 | TRBD2
TGCAGTGCCGAAAGCGGGACAGGTCTCCAAGAGACCCAGTACTTC | CSAESGTGLQETQYF | TRBJ2-5 | once | TRBV20-1 | .
TGTGCCAGCAGTTACTCGCGGGGGGTTGAGGGGGCCCAAGAGACCCAGTACTTC | CASSYSRGVEGAQETQYF | TRBJ2-5 | . | TRBV6-5 | .
TGTGCCAGCAGAGCCGAAGCAGGGCCCTCAGGGACCCAGTACTTC | CASRAEAGPSGTQYF | TRBJ2-5 | . | TRBV2 | .
TGTGCCTGGAGTGAGGGAGCTGAGCAGTTCTTC | CAWSEGAEQFF | TRBJ2-1 | . | TRBV30 | .
TGTGCCAGCAGCAAAGATTCAGGGGCTGTGACTCAGCCCCAGCATTTT | CASSKDSGAVTQPQHF | TRBJ1-5 | . | TRBV21-1 | .
TGTGCCAGCAGCTTACAACCTAGCGGGGGGAGCACAGATACGCAGTATTTT | CASSLQPSGGSTDTQYF | TRBJ2-3 | . | TRBV7-6 | TRBD2
TGTGCCAGCAGTGAAGTGAAGGCGGACTATGGCTACACCTTC | CASSEVKADYGYTF | TRBJ1-2 | . | TRBV6-1 | .
TGTGCCAGCAGCGCTACACCCAGACAGGCCCCCCAGCATTTT | CASSATPRQAPQHF | TRBJ1-5 | . | TRBV7-6 | .
TGTGCCAGCAGCCGGACAGGGCCCACAGATACGCAGTATTTT | CASSRTGPTDTQYF | TRBJ2-3 | . | TRBV7-2 | TRBD1
TGCAGTGCGCTTGACCCCCTACAGGTGGGGGAGCAGTACTTC | CSALDPLQVGEQYF | TRBJ2-7 | few | TRBV20-1 | .
TGTGCCAGCAGCACAGGTCTGCCAATCAGAGAGACCCAGTACTTC | CASSTGLPIRETQYF | TRBJ2-5 | . | TRBV5-6 | .
TGTGCCAGCAGCTTAGCTGGGACACAGTACTATAATTCACCCCTCCACTTT | CASSLAGTQYYNSPLHF | TRBJ1-6 | . | TRBV7-2 | .
TGTGCCAGCAGCCAAGCCGGAGCGGGGCCTGGCTACACCTTC | CASSQAGAGPGYTF | TRBJ1-2 | few | TRBV5-4 | .
TGTGCCAGCTTGCGGACAGGGATAGAGACCCAGTACTTC | CASLRTGIETQYF | TRBJ2-5 | . | TRBV11-1 | TRBD1
TGTGCCAGCAGCACTCGCACAGATACGCAGTATTTT | CASSTRTDTQYF | TRBJ2-3 | . | TRBV11-2 | .
TGCAGTGCTATTGCCCGGGACAGGGACTTGGGGACCCAGTACTTC | CSAIARDRDLGTQYF | TRBJ2-5 | . | TRBV20-1 | TRBD1
TGCAGTGCTAGCCGCGGGCAGAGGAATCAGCCCCAGCATTTT | CSASRGQRNQPQHF | TRBJ1-5 | many | TRBV20-1 | .
TGTGCCACCAGCAGAGATACGAAACCTGGCACTGAAGCTTTCTTT | CATSRDTKPGTEAFF | TRBJ1-1 | few | TRBV15 | .
TGTGCCAGCAGTTCTCGGATTATAGGTTCACCCCTCCACTTT | CASSSRIIGSPLHF | TRBJ1-6 | few | TRBV6-5 | .
TGTGCCAGCAGCTTCGACAGGGGAGCCGGCGAGCAGTACTTC | CASSFDRGAGEQYF | TRBJ2-7 | . | TRBV7-9 | TRBD1
TGTGCCAGCAGTTACTCCCGGGACAGCGATGGCTACACCTTC | CASSYSRDSDGYTF | TRBJ1-2 | . | TRBV6-5 | TRBD1
TGTGCCAGCAGCTTATGGGCGACTAGCACAGATACGCAGTATTTT | CASSLWATSTDTQYF | TRBJ2-3 | . | TRBV7-3 | .
TGTGCCAGCAGGACTCTGTACCAAGAGACCCAGTACTTC | CASRTLYQETQYF | TRBJ2-5 | . | TRBV2 | .
TGTGCCAGCAATCGAGACTTATTCTCCTACGAGCAGTACTTC | CASNRDLFSYEQYF | TRBJ2-7 | many | TRBV2 | .
TGTGCCAGCAGCTCCGCCCGTAGCAGCACCTACGAGCAGTACTTC | CASSSARSSTYEQYF | TRBJ2-7 | . | TRBV7-2 | .
TGCAGTGCTAGTGGCAGATCCGGGGAGCTGTTTTTT | CSASGRSGELFF | TRBJ2-2 | . | TRBV20-1 | .
TGCGCCAGCAGGAAGGGGGCGTTAGAGACCCAGTACTTC | CASRKGALETQYF | TRBJ2-5 | once | TRBV5-1 | TRBD1
TGCGCCAGCAGCCCCTACTACAGGAACTATGGCTACACCTTC | CASSPYYRNYGYTF | TRBJ1-2 | . | TRBV4-1 | .
TGCAGTGCTAGTTTGGGAACAGGGGGGCGCGAGCAGTACTTC | CSASLGTGGREQYF | TRBJ2-7 | medium-sized | TRBV20-1 | TRBD1
TGTGCCAGCAGTCTCCCTTGGACAGAGATGAACACTGAAGCTTTCTTT | CASSLPWTEMNTEAFF | TRBJ1-1 | . | TRBV12-3/TRBV12-4 | .
TGCAGTGCTGCCAACTTCCAACCGGGACAGGGCGCCTACAATGAGCAGTTCTTC | CSAANFQPGQGAYNEQFF | TRBJ2-1 | . | TRBV20-1 | TRBD1
TGTGGGGGGGCGCCTAGCGTCCGGGCAGATACGCAGTATTTT | CGGAPSVRADTQYF | TRBJ2-3 | . | TRBV6-1 | .
TGCAGCGGGGTTTCCTACAATGAGCAGTTCTTC | CSGVSYNEQFF | TRBJ2-1 | . | TRBV20-1 | .
TGTGCCATCAGTGAGGGGGGTGATAGCTACTTC | CAISEGGDSYF | TRBJ2-7 | few | TRBV10-3 | .
TGTGCCATCAGTGACCCAGGGGGGCAGAGGACTGAAGCTTTCTTT | CAISDPGGQRTEAFF | TRBJ1-1 | . | TRBV10-3 | TRBD1
TGTGCCAGCAGCGTAGACTGGGGGGCTACAGATACGCAGTATTTT | CASSVDWGATDTQYF | TRBJ2-3 | . | TRBV9 | .
TGCAGTGCTCCAGACAGAAGCTCCTACGAGCAGTACTTC | CSAPDRSSYEQYF | TRBJ2-7 | few | TRBV20-1 | .
TGTGCCAGTAGTCCCCCCCTCTGGGAGGGCCCCGGGGAGCTGTTTTTT | CASSPPLWEGPGELFF | TRBJ2-2 | once | TRBV19 | TRBD2
TGTGCCACCAGCAGAGATGATGGCACCATATATTTT | CATSRDDGTIYF | TRBJ1-3 | . | TRBV15 | .
TGTGCCAGCAGCTTCGACTACTCCTACAATGAGCAGTTCTTC | CASSFDYSYNEQFF | TRBJ2-1 | few | TRBV7-2 | .